The entry below describes one T cell receptor (beta chain). This entry belongs to a study of blood T cells in healthy people across ages. For the second PCR, which ran for roughly 6 to 12 cycles, a sample-barcoded 5' primer and a J-beta primer mix were used. TCRdb re-analysed the 5' RACE reads in MiXCR, keeping a single row per CDR3 protein. This table holds hundreds of thousands of distinct CDR3 sequences, around 50% found once. V lost 4 bases and J lost 8, with 21 bases in between. The CDR3 consists of 15 residues. Germline V gene lookup returns CDR1 DFQATT and CDR2 SNEGSKA (reference sequence). The sequenced material came from blood. The receptor comes from a man aged 40-50 years in good health. This chain connects TRBV20-1 to TRBJ2-1; D might be TRBD2 (6 bases). Here the CDR3 reads CSAKPLPGSGHEQFF. CDR3 DNA: TGCAGTGCTAAACCCCTACCGGGGAGCGGGCATGAGCAGTTCTTC.